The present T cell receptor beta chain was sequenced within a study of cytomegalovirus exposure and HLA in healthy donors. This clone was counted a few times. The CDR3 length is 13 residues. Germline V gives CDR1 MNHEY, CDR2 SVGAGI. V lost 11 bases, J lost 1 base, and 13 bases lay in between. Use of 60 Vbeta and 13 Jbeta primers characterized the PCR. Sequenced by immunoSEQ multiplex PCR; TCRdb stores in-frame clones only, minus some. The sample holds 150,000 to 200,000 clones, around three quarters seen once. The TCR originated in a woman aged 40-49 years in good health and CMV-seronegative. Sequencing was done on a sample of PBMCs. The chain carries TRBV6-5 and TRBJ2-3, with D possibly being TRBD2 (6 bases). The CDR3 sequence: CALRTIRTDTQYF. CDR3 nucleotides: TGTGCCCTTCGGACTATCCGCACAGATACGCAGTATTTT.